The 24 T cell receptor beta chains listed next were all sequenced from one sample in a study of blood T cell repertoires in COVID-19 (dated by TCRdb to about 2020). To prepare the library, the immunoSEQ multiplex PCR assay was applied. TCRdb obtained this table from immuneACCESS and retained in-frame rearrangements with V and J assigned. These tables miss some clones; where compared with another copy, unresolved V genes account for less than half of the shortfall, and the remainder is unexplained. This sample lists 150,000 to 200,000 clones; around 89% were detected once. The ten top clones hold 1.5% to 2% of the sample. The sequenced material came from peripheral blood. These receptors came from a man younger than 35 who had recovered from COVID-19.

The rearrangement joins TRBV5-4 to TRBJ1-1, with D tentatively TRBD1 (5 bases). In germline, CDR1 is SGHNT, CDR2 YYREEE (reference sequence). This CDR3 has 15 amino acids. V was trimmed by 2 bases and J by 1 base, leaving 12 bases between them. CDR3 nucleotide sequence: TGTGCCAGCAGCTTCCCAGGGCTTTCGAACACTGAAGCTTTCTTT. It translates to CASSFPGLSNTEAFF.

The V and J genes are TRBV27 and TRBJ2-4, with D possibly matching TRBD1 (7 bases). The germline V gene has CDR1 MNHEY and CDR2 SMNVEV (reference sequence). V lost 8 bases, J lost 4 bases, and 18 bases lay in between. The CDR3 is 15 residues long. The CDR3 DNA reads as TGTGCCAGCCGTCCCCAGGGGGGACAGAAAAACATTCAGTACTTC. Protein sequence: CASRPQGGQKNIQYF.

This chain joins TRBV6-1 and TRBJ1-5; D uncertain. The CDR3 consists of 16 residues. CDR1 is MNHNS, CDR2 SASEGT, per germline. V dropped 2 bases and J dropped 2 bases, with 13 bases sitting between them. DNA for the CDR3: TGTGCCAGCAGTGAATCGGGTCACCAACGCAATCAGCCCCAGCATTTT. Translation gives CASSESGHQRNQPQHF.

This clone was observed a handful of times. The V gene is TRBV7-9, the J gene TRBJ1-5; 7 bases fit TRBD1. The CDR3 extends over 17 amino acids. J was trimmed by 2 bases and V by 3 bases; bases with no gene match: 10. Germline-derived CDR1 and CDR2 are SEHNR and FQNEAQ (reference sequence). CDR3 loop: CASSLTGSDIGNQPQHF. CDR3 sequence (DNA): TGTGCCAGCAGCTTGACAGGGTCCGATATTGGCAATCAGCCCCAGCATTTT.

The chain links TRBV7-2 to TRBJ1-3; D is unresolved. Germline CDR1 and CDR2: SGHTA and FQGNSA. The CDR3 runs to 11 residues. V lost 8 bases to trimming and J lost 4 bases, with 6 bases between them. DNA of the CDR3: TGTGCCAGCTTCGGGGGAAACACCATATATTTT. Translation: CASFGGNTIYF.

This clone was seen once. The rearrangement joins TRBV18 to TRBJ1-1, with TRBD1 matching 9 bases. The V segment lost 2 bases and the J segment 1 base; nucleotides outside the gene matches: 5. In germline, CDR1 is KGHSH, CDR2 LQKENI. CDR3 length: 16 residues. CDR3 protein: CASSPTPGQGNTEAFF. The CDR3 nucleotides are TGTGCCAGCTCACCAACACCGGGACAGGGGAACACTGAAGCTTTCTTT.

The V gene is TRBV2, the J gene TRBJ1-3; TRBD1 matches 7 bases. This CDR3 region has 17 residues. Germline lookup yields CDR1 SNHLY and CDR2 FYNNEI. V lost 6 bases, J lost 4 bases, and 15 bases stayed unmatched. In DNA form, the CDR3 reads TGTGCCAGCAGGTACCGGGACAGAGGTCCCTCCGGAAACACCATATATTTT. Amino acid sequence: CASRYRDRGPSGNTIYF.

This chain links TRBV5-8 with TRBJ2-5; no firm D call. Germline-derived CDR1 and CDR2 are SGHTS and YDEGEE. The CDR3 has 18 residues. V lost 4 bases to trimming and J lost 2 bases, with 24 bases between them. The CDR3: CASSLTLRRRLPQETQYF. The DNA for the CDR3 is TGTGCCAGCAGCCTGACACTCCGAAGACGGCTCCCTCAAGAGACCCAGTACTTC.

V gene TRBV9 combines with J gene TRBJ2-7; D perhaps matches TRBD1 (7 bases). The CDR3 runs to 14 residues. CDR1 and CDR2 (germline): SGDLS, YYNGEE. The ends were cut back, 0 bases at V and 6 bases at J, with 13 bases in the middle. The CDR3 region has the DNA TGTGCCAGCAGCGTAGGACAGGGAGGAGGCGAGCAGTACTTC. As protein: CASSVGQGGGEQYF.

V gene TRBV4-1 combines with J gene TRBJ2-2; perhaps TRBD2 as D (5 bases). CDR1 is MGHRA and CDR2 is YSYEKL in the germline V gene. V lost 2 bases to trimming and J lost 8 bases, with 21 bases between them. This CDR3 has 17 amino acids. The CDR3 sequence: CASSQSLAGIPVGELFF. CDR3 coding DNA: TGCGCCAGCAGCCAATCGCTGGCGGGTATCCCAGTGGGGGAGCTGTTTTTT.

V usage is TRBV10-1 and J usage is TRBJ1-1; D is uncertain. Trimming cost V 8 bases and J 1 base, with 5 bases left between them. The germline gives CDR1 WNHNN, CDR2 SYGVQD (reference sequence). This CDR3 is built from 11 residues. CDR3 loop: CASRGNTEAFF. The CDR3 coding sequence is TGCGCCAGCCGGGGGAACACTGAAGCTTTCTTT.

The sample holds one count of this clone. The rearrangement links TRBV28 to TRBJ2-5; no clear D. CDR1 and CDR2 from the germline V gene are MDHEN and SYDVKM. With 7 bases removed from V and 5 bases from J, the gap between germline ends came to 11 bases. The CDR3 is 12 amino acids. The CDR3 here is CASTSGRETQYF. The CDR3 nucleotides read TGTGCCAGCACCTCCGGCAGGGAGACCCAGTACTTC.

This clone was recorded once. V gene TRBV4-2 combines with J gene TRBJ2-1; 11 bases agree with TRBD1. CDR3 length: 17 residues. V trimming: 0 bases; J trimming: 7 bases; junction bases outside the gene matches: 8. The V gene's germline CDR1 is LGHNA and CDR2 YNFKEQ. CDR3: CASSQDRTGGRRNEQFF. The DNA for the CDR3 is TGTGCCAGCAGCCAAGATAGGACAGGGGGCAGGAGAAATGAGCAGTTCTTC.

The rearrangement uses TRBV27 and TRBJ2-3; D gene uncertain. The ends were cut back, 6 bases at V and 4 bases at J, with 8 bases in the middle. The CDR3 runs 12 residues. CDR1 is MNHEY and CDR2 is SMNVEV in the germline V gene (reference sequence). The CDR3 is CASSYSPDTQYF. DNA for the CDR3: TGTGCCAGCAGCTACTCTCCAGATACGCAGTATTTT.

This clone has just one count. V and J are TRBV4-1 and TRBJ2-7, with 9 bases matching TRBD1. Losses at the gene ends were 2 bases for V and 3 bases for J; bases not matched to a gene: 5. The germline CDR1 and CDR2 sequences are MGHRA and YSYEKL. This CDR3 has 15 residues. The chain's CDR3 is CASSQPTGGHYEQYF. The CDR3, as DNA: TGCGCCAGCAGCCAACCGACAGGGGGTCACTACGAGCAGTACTTC.

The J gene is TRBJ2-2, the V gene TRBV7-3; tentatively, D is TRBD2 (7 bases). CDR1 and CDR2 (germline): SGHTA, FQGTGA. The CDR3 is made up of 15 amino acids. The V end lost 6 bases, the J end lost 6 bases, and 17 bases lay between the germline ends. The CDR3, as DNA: TGTGCCAGCAGTTGGCGGGGGCACTACCCCGGGGAGCTGTTTTTT. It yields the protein CASSWRGHYPGELFF.

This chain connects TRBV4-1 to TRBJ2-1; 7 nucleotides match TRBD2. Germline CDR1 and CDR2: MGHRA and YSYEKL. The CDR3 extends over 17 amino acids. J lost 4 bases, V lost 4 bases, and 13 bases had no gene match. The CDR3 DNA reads TGCGCCAGCAGCCTTGGGTGGGAGGGGAGAGGGTACAATGAGCAGTTCTTC. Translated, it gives CASSLGWEGRGYNEQFF.

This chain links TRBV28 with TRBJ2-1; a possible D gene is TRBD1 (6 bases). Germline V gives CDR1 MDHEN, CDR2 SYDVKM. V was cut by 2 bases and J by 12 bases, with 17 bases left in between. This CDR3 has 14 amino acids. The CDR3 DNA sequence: TGTGCCAGCAGTTTAGGACAGCCGATATTGGGGCAGTTCTTC. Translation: CASSLGQPILGQFF. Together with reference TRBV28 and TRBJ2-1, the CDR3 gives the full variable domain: DVKVTQSSRYLVKRTGEKVFLECVQDMDHENMFWYRQDPGLGLRLIYFSYDVKMKEKGDIPEGYSVSREKKERFSLILESASTNQTSMYLCASSLGQPILGQFFGPGTRLTVL.

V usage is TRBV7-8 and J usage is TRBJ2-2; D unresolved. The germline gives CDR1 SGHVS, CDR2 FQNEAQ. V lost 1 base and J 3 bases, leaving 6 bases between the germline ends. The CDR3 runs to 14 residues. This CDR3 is CASSLVGYTGELFF. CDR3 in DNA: TGTGCCAGCAGCTTAGTGGGCTACACCGGGGAGCTGTTTTTT.

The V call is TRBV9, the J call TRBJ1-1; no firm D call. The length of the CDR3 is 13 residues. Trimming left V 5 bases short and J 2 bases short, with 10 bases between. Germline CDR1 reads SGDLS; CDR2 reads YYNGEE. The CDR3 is CASSPRFNTEAFF. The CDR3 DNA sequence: TGTGCCAGCAGTCCTCGTTTCAACACTGAAGCTTTCTTT.

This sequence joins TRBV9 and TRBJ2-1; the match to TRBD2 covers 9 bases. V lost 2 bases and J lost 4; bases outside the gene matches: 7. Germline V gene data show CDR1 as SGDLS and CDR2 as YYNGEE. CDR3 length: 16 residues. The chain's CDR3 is CASSVGTSGLYNEQFF. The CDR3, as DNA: TGTGCCAGCAGCGTTGGAACTAGCGGGCTTTACAATGAGCAGTTCTTC. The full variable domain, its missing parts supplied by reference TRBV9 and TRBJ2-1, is DSGVTQTPKHLITATGQRVTLRCSPRSGDLSVYWYQQSLDQGLQFLIQYYNGEERAKGNILERFSAQQFPDLHSELNLSSLELGDSALYFCASSVGTSGLYNEQFFGPGTRLTVL.

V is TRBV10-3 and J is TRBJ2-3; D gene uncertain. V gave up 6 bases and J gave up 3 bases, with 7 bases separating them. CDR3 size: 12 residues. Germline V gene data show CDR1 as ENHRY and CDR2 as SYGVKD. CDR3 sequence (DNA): TGTGCCATCAGCCAGAGGACAGATACGCAGTATTTT. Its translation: CAISQRTDTQYF.

CDR3 in DNA: TGTGCCAGCAGTGAGGGGGGATTGTACGGCTACACCTTC. This sequence encodes CASSEGGLYGYTF. The rearrangement uses TRBV6-1 and TRBJ1-2, with D possibly TRBD1 on 5 matching bases. The CDR3 is 13 amino acids. Per germline, CDR1 MNHNS and CDR2 SASEGT. With 3 bases removed from V and 8 bases from J, the gap between germline ends came to 13 bases.

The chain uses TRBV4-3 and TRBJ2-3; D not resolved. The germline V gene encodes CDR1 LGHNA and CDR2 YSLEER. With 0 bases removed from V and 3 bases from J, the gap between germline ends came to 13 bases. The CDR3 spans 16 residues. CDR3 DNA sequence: TGCGCCAGCAGCCAAGATCACGAGCGTACTACAGATACGCAGTATTTT. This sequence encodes CASSQDHERTTDTQYF.